These T cell receptor beta chains were read from a single sample in a study of tumor-infiltrating lymphocytes in oesophageal squamous cell carcinoma. TCRdb reanalysed the PCR reads using MiXCR and keeps one entry per CDR3 protein. The repertoire consists of tens of thousands of distinct CDR3 sequences, with about 35% occurring once and the leading ten covering 19%. Sequencing input: esophageal tumor tissue. These receptors came from a female donor with esophageal squamous cell carcinoma. The CDR3 runs from the conserved cysteine through the conserved F or W. A D gene is named only where the DNA matches it firmly.

D: TRBD1; V: TRBV28; J: -; CDR3: CASSPYPGQGVEQYF
D: TRBD2; V: TRBV20-1; J: -; CDR3: CSAGPGLAVQETQYF
D: -; V: TRBV7-6; J: TRBJ2-6; CDR3: CASSLNTPSSGANVLTF
D: TRBD2; V: TRBV7-2; J: TRBJ2-2; CDR3: CASSLGSGRRSGELFF
D: -; V: TRBV2; J: TRBJ2-2; CDR3: CASRGGMGNTGELFF
D: TRBD2; V: TRBV7-9; J: TRBJ2-3; CDR3: CASSLGLAGVGTDTQYF
D: -; V: TRBV28; J: TRBJ1-5; CDR3: CASGTETGRTGGQPQHF
D: TRBD1; V: TRBV7-8; J: TRBJ2-7; CDR3: CASSFGQGGEQYF
D: -; V: TRBV3-1; J: -; CDR3: CASSQGQGVQETQYF
D: -; V: TRBV6-1; J: TRBJ1-2; CDR3: CASSEAWGTRGYTF
D: TRBD2; V: TRBV7-9; J: -; CDR3: CASSNSGRSYEQYF
D: -; V: TRBV19; J: TRBJ1-2; CDR3: CASSIGSVYGYTF
D: -; V: TRBV27; J: TRBJ1-1; CDR3: CASSLGILGPEAFF
D: TRBD2; V: TRBV7-2; J: TRBJ2-5; CDR3: CASSLVHGGAPQETQYF
D: TRBD1; V: TRBV27; J: TRBJ2-1; CDR3: CASSLGGQGYNEQFF
D: TRBD2; V: TRBV18; J: TRBJ2-3; CDR3: CASSPPRAGGPRTDTQYF
D: -; V: TRBV20-1; J: TRBJ1-1; CDR3: CSARPLGVTEAFF
D: -; V: TRBV11-1; J: -; CDR3: CASSLGRSSYNEQYF
D: TRBD2; V: TRBV6-1; J: TRBJ2-7; CDR3: CASNRGLAGGQDEQYF
D: -; V: TRBV28; J: TRBJ2-3; CDR3: CASSLENRQTDTQYF
D: -; V: TRBV6-6; J: -; CDR3: CASKAFDEQYF
D: -; V: TRBV7-2; J: TRBJ2-1; CDR3: CASSPRGYNSPLHF
D: -; V: TRBV28; J: TRBJ2-1; CDR3: CASSSLSRGGYNEQFF
D: TRBD1; V: TRBV5-4; J: TRBJ1-2; CDR3: CASSSALGQSYGYTF
D: -; V: TRBV6-1; J: -; CDR3: CASSEVLVGHYEQYF
D: -; V: TRBV7-2; J: TRBJ2-3; CDR3: CASSATVTDTQYF
D: -; V: TRBV5-1; J: TRBJ1-2; CDR3: CASSLGVNLPGYTF
D: TRBD1; V: TRBV10-3; J: TRBJ2-5; CDR3: CAISDRDRGWGETQYF
D: TRBD2; V: TRBV6-8; J: -; CDR3: CASSGTSYNEQFF
D: -; V: TRBV6-1; J: TRBJ1-1; CDR3: CASRRSGSAEAFF
D: -; V: TRBV7-8; J: -; CDR3: CASSLGPGNYEQYF
D: -; V: TRBV27; J: TRBJ2-6; CDR3: CASSVLGTGANVLTF
D: TRBD2; V: TRBV7-9; J: TRBJ2-5; CDR3: CASSKGLAGQETQYF
D: -; V: TRBV20-1; J: TRBJ2-3; CDR3: CSASLGGRGDTQYF
D: -; V: TRBV20-1; J: TRBJ1-5; CDR3: CSARDTGLDQPQHF
D: TRBD1; V: TRBV6-1; J: TRBJ2-7; CDR3: CASTRTGGSYEQYF
D: -; V: TRBV19; J: TRBJ1-5; CDR3: CASKERGQPQHF
D: TRBD1; V: TRBV11-2; J: TRBJ2-2; CDR3: CASRERDSRPTNTGELYF
D: -; V: TRBV18; J: TRBJ2-7; CDR3: CASSPSIDSYEQYF
D: -; V: TRBV11-2; J: TRBJ2-3; CDR3: CASSLGLGGHTDTQYF
D: -; V: TRBV5-1; J: TRBJ2-5; CDR3: CASSLAGSKETQYF
D: TRBD1; V: TRBV7-8; J: TRBJ2-7; CDR3: CASSPRQGNYEQYF
D: -; V: TRBV27; J: TRBJ2-6; CDR3: CASKSSGSFSGANVLTF
D: TRBD1; V: TRBV19; J: TRBJ1-1; CDR3: CASSIISGTGRFTEAFF
D: TRBD2; V: TRBV19; J: TRBJ2-1; CDR3: CASSPFGGGGYNEQFF
D: TRBD1; V: TRBV19; J: TRBJ2-7; CDR3: CASSPGGYEQYF
D: TRBD2; V: TRBV12-3/TRBV12-4; J: TRBJ2-7; CDR3: CASRPAGGKEQYF
D: TRBD1; V: TRBV7-9; J: TRBJ2-1; CDR3: CATLRDRVDSEQFF
D: TRBD1; V: TRBV11-3; J: TRBJ1-3; CDR3: CASSPGQGPGNTIYF
D: -; V: TRBV6-1; J: TRBJ1-5; CDR3: CASIRGGGFISNQPQHF